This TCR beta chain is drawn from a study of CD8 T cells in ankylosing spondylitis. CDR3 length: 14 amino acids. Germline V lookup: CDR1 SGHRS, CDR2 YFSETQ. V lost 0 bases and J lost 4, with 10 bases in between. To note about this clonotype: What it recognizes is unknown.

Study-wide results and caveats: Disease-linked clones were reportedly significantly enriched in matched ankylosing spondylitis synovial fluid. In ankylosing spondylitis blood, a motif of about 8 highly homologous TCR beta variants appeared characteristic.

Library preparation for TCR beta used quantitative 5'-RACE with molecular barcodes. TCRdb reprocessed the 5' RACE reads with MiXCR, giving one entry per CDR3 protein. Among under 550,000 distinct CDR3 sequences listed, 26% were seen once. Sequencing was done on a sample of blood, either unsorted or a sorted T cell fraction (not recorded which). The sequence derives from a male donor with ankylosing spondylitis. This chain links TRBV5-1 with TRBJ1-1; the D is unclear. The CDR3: CASSLDTGSTEAFF. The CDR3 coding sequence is TGCGCCAGCAGCTTGGATACGGGATCCACTGAAGCTTTCTTT. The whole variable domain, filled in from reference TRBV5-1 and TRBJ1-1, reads KAGVTQTPRYLIKTRGQQVTLSCSPISGHRSVSWYQQTPGQGLQFLFEYFSETQRNKGNFPGRFSGRQFSNSRSEMNVSTLELGDSALYLCASSLDTGSTEAFFGQGTRLTVV.